This TCR beta chain was sequenced in a study of blood T cell repertoires in COVID-19. Study at large: Material from acute and convalescent COVID-19 was sourced from the United States, Italy and Spain.

The junction had 3 bases not matched to a gene; V was cut back by 4 bases and J by 1 base. CDR3 length: 15 amino acids. CDR1 and CDR2 from the germline V gene are SEHNR and FQNEAQ (reference sequence). Produced via immunoSEQ multiplex PCR; TCRdb's table is partial and in-frame only. The sample contains some 390,000 clones, 75% to 90% of which appear only once. The chain couples TRBV7-9 to TRBJ1-5, with 8 bases matching TRBD1. The specimen was PBMCs or T cells enriched from blood (not recorded which). The TCR was taken from a young man who had recovered from COVID-19. The CDR3 reads CASSSDRESNQPQHF. In nucleotides, the CDR3 is TGTGCCAGCAGCTCGGACAGGGAGAGCAATCAGCCCCAGCATTTT.